This TCR beta chain emerged from a study of T cell clonality in common variable immunodeficiency. Patients and controls were mostly of Caucasian heritage. Assay used: immunoSEQ multiplex PCR; TCRdb lists only in-frame clones, some missing. The data show 30,000 to 40,000 clones, with none appearing a single time. Study-wide points: Reportedly, TCR beta sequences from common variable immunodeficiency showed fewer deletions and N-nucleotide insertions. Authors noted CVID clonality's cause needs subpopulation repertoire sequencing.

Trimming removed 3 bases at V and 9 bases at J, with 12 bases between. The germline CDR1 and CDR2 sequences are PRHDT and FYEKMQ (reference sequence). The CDR3 has 14 residues. This clone was counted ten times or more. Its cognate antigen is unknown. Read sequence stops 3 residues before the CDR3 end, and the germline J gene provides the missing end. This chain uses TRBV13 with TRBJ1-6, with D perhaps matching TRBD1 (5 bases). The sequenced sample consisted of peripheral blood mononuclear cells. The source of this sequence is a person aged 18 to 75 in good health. CDR3 region: CASSLYSQVSPLHF. The CDR3 bases that were read are TGTGCCAGCAGCTTGTACTCACAGGTTTCACCC.